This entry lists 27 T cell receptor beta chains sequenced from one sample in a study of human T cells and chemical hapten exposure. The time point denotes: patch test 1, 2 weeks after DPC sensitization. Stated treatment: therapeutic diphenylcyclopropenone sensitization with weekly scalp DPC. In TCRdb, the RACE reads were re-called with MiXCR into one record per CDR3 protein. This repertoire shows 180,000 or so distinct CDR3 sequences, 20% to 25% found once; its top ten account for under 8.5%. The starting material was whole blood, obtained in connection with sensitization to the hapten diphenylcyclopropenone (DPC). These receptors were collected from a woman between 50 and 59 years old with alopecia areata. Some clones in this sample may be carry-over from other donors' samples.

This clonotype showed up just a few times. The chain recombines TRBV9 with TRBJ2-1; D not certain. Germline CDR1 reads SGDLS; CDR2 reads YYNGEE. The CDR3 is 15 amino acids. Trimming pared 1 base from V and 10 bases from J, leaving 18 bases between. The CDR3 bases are TGTGCCAGCAGCGTAAGTGCGAATCAGTTTTCGGAGCAGTTCTTC. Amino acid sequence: CASSVSANQFSEQFF.

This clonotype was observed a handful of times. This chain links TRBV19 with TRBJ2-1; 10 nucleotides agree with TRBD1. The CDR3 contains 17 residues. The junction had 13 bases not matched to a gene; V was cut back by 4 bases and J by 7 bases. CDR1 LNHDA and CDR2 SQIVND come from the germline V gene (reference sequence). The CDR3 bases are TGTGCCAGTAGTAGTGCCTCCGGGACAGGGGAGGTGAATGAGCAGTTCTTC. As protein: CASSSASGTGEVNEQFF.

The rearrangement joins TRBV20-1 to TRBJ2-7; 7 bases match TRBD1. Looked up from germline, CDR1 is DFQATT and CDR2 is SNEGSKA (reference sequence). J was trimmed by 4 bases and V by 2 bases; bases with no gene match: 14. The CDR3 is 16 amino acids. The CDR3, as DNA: TGCAGTGCTAGATGGAATCCCCAGGGGGAATGGTACGAGCAGTACTTC. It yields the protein CSARWNPQGEWYEQYF.

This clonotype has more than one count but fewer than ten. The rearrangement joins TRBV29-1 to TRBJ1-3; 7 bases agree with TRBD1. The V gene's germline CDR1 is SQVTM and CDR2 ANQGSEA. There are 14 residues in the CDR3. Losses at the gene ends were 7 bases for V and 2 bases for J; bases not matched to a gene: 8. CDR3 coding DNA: TGCAGCGCACGCGACAGGGCTCCTGGAAACACCATATATTTT. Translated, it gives CSARDRAPGNTIYF.

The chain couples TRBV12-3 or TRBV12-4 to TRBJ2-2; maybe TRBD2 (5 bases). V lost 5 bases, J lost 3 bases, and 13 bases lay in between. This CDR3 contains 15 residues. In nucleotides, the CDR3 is TGTGCCAGCAGTCGGACTGCATGGGACACCGGGGAGCTGTTTTTT. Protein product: CASSRTAWDTGELFF.

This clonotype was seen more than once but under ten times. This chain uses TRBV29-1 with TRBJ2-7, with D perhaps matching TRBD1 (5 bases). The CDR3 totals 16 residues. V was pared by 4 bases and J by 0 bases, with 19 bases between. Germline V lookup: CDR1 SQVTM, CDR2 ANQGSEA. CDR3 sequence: CSVGGKMQGSSYEQYF. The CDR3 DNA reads TGCAGCGTTGGCGGAAAAATGCAGGGATCCTCCTACGAGCAGTACTTC.

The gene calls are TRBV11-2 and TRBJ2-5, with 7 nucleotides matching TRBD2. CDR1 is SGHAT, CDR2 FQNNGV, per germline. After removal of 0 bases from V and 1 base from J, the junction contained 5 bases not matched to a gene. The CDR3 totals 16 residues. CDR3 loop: CASSLDLASGQETQYF. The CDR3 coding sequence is TGTGCCAGCAGCTTAGATCTGGCTAGCGGCCAAGAGACCCAGTACTTC.

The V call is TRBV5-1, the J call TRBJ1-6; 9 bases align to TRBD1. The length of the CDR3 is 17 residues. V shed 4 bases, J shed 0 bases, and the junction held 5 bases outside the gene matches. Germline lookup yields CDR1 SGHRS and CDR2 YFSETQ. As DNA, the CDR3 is TGCGCCAGCAGCCAGACAGGGGGTTCCTCCTATAATTCACCCCTCCACTTT. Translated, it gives CASSQTGGSSYNSPLHF.

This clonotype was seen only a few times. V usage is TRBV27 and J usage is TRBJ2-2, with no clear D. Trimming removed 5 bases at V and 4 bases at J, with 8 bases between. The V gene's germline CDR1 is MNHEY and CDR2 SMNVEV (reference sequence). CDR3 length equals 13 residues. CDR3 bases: TGTGCCAGCAGTACTCACGGCACCGGGGAGCTGTTTTTT. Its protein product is CASSTHGTGELFF.

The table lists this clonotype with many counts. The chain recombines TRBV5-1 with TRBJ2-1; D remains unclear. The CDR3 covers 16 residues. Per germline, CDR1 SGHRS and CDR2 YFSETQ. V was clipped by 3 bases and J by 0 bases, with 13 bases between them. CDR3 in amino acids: CASSSRVGVSYNEQFF. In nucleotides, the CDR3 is TGCGCCAGCAGCTCTCGGGTCGGTGTCTCCTACAATGAGCAGTTCTTC.

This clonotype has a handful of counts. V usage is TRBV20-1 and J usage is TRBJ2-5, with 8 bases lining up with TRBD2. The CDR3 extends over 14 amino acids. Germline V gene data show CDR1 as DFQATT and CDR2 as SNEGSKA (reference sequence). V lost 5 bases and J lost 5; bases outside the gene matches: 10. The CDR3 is CSASWEREFETQYF. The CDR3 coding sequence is TGCAGTGCTTCGTGGGAGCGGGAGTTTGAGACCCAGTACTTC.

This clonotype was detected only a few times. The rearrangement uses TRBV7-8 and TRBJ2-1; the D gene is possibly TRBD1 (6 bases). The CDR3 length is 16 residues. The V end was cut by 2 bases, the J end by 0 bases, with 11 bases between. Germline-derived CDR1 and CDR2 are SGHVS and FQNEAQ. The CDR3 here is CASSLFRGISYNEQFF. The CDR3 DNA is TGTGCCAGCAGCTTATTTAGGGGGATCTCCTACAATGAGCAGTTCTTC. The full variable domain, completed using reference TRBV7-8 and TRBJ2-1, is GAGVSQSPRYKVAKRGQDVALRCDPISGHVSLFWYQQALGQGPEFLTYFQNEAQLDKSGLPSDRFFAERPEGSVSTLKIQRTQQEDSAVYLCASSLFRGISYNEQFFGPGTRLTVL.

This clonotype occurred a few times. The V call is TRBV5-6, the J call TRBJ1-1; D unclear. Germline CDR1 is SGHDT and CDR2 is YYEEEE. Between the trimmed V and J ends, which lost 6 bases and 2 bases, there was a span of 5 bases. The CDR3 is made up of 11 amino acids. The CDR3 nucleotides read TGTGCCAGCAACTTCAACACTGAAGCTTTCTTT. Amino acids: CASNFNTEAFF.

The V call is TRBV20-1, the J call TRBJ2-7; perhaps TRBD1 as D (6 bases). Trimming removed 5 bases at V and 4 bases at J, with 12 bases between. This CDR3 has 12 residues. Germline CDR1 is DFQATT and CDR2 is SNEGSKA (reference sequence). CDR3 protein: CSAPGTTYEQYF. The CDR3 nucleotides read TGCAGTGCTCCGGGGACAACATACGAGCAGTACTTC.

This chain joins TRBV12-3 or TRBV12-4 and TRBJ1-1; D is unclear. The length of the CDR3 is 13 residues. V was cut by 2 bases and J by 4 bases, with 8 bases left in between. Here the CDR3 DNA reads TGTGCCAGCAGTTTATTCGGAGCCACTGAAGCTTTCTTT. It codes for CASSLFGATEAFF.

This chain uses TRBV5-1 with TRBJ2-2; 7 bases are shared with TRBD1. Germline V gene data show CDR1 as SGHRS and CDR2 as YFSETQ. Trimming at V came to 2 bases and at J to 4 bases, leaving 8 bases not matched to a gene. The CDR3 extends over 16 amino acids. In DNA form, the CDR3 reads TGCGCCAGCAGCTTTTCTTCAGGGGGACGCACCGGGGAGCTGTTTTTT. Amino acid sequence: CASSFSSGGRTGELFF.

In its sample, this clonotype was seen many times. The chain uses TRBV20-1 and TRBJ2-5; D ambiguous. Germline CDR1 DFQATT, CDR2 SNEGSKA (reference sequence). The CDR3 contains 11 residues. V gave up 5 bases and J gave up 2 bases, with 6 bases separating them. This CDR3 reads CSALQQETQYF. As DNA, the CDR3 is TGCAGTGCTCTCCAACAAGAGACCCAGTACTTC.

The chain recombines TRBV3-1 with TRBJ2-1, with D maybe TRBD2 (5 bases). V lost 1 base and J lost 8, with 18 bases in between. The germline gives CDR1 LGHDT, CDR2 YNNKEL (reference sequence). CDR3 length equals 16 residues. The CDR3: CASSQVSGPPGDEQFF. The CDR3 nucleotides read TGTGCCAGCAGCCAAGTGAGCGGACCCCCCGGGGATGAGCAGTTCTTC.

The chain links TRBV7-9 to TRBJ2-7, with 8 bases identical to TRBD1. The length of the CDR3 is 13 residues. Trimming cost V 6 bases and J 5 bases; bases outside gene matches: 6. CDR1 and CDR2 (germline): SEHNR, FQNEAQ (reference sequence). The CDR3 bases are TGTGCCAGCAGAAACGACAGGGGAGACGAGCAGTACTTC. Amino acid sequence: CASRNDRGDEQYF.

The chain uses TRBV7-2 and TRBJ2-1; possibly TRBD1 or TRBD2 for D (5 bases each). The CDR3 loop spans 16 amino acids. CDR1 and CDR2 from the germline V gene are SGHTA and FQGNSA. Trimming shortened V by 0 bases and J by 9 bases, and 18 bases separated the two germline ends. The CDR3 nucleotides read TGTGCCAGCAGCTTAGCGTTACCGGGACCGAACGGTGAGCAGTTCTTC. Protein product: CASSLALPGPNGEQFF. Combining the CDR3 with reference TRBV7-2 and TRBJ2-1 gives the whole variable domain GAGVSQSPSNKVTEKGKDVELRCDPISGHTALYWYRQSLGQGLEFLIYFQGNSAPDKSGLPSDRFSAERTGGSVSTLTIQRTQQEDSAVYLCASSLALPGPNGEQFFGPGTRLTVL.

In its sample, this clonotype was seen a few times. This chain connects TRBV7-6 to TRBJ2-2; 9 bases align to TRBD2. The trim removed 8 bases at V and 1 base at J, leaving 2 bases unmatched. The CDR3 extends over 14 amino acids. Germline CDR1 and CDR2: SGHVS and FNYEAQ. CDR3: CASAGGRNTGELFF. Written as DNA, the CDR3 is TGTGCCAGCGCGGGAGGGCGGAACACCGGGGAGCTGTTTTTT.

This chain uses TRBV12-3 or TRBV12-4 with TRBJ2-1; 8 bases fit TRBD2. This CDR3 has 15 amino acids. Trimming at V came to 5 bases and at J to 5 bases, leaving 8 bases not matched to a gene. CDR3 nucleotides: TGTGCCAGCAGTGCAAGACTAGCGATTGACAATGAGCAGTTCTTC. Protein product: CASSARLAIDNEQFF.

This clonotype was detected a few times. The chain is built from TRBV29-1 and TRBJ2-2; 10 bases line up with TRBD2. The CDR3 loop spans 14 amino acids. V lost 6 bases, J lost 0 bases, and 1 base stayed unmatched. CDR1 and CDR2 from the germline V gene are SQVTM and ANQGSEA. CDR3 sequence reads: CSVAGGPNTGELFF. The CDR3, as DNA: TGCAGCGTAGCGGGAGGGCCGAACACCGGGGAGCTGTTTTTT.

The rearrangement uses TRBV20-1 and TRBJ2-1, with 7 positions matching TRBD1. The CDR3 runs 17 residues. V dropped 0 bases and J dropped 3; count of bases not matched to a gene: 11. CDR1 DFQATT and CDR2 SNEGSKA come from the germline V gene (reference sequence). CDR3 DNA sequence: TGCAGTGCTAGAGATCCGTGGGACAGCGCAAACTACAATGAGCAGTTCTTC. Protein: CSARDPWDSANYNEQFF.

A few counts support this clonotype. The CDR3 DNA reads TGCAGCTCGGAGACAGGGCAAGATACGCAGTATTTT. It yields the protein CSSETGQDTQYF. The J gene is TRBJ2-3, the V gene TRBV29-1, with TRBD1 identical over 7 bases. Germline V gene sequence: CDR1 SQVTM, CDR2 ANQGSEA. V lost 8 bases and J lost 5; bases outside the gene matches: 7. This CDR3 has 12 amino acids.

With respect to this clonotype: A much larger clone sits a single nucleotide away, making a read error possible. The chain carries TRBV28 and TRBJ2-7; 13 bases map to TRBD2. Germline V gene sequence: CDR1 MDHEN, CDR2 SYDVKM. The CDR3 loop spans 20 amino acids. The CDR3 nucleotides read TGTGCCGGCAGTCCAACCCTCGGACTAGCGGGAGAAGTCACGGCCTACGAGCAGTACTTC. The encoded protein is CAGSPTLGLAGEVTAYEQYF.

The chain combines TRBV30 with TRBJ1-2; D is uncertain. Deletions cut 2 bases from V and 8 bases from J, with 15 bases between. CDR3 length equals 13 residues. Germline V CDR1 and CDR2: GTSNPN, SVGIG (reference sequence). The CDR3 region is CAWSHGVAGGYTF. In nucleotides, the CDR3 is TGTGCCTGGAGTCACGGGGTCGCTGGGGGCTACACCTTC.